The T cell receptor (beta chain) under discussion was sequenced for a study of beta chain features in type 1 diabetes. Overall study findings and caveats: Among patients with Type 1 diabetes, TCRB CDR3s were moderately but significantly shorter in every one of the four CD4+ subsets. It was among patients, rather than healthy donors, that naive, central memory and Treg TCRB repertoires appeared more similar.

Every isolated RNA sample was fully reverse transcribed, so sequencing captured expressed TCRB transcripts. Profiled with immunoSEQ multiplex PCR; TCRdb holds only in-frame clones, not every one. The table lists fewer than 55,000 clones, less than 55% of them singletons, with 1.4% in the top ten. Concerning this clone itself: Its antigen is as yet unknown.

A heparinised blood draw that averaged about 120 mL was obtained once from each donor. The CDR3 runs to 18 residues. The germline gives CDR1 SGHVS, CDR2 FNYEAQ. V gave up 2 bases and J gave up 1 base; unmatched junction bases: 7. This chain uses TRBV7-6 with TRBJ2-2; 10 positions agree with TRBD2. The sample was Tregs from blood. This clonotype was sampled from a man aged 25 to 40 with type 1 diabetes. CDR3 amino acids: CASSLFTSGTLNTGELFF. The CDR3 region has the DNA TGTGCCAGCAGCTTATTTACTAGCGGGACCTTGAACACCGGGGAGCTGTTTTTT.